What follows are 15 T cell receptor beta chains derived from one specimen sequenced in a study of cytomegalovirus exposure and HLA in healthy donors. The PCR used 60 Vbeta and 13 Jbeta primers. The table came from immunoSEQ multiplex PCR; TCRdb's copy has only in-frame clones and leaves some out. The table lists about 140,000 clones, approximately 72% of them singletons. The specimen sequenced was PBMCs. These receptors all come from an older woman in good health and CMV-seronegative.

The V gene is TRBV5-1, the J gene TRBJ2-5, with 10 positions matching TRBD2. Per the germline V gene, CDR1 is SGHRS and CDR2 is YFSETQ. This CDR3 has 17 residues. With V trimmed by 5 bases and J by 4 bases, 14 bases remained unmatched. CDR3: CASSSRISGGAPETQYF. The CDR3 nucleotides are TGCGCCAGCAGTTCTCGAATCAGCGGGGGGGCTCCAGAGACCCAGTACTTC.

The rearrangement links TRBV18 to TRBJ2-7; maybe TRBD2 (6 bases). The CDR3 spans 15 residues. In germline, CDR1 is KGHSH, CDR2 LQKENI. The germline V and J ends were trimmed by 3 bases and 1 base, with 13 bases remaining between them. DNA of the CDR3: TGTGCCAGCTCACCGGCTTTAAGCGGGTCCTACGAGCAGTACTTC. Translating it yields CASSPALSGSYEQYF.

The chain is built from TRBV5-4 and TRBJ1-1; D remains ambiguous. The germline gives CDR1 SGHNT, CDR2 YYREEE (reference sequence). The CDR3 length is 13 residues. V was cut by 1 base and J by 1 base, with 5 bases left in between. CDR3 in DNA: TGTGCCAGCAGCTTGTCTTCGAACACTGAAGCTTTCTTT. This gives the protein CASSLSSNTEAFF.

The genes are TRBV10-3 and TRBJ2-3; no definite D call. CDR1 ENHRY and CDR2 SYGVKD come from the germline V gene. The CDR3 spans 15 residues. Trimming cost V 10 bases and J 2 bases, with 19 bases left between them. The CDR3, as DNA: TGTGCCAGCAGCCGTCTAGAGATTAACACAGATACGCAGTATTTT. This sequence encodes CASSRLEINTDTQYF.

About this clone: Other DNA variants within this sample encode the same CDR3. The chain employs TRBV28 and TRBJ1-1; unclear D gene. The CDR3 consists of 16 residues. The V and J ends lost 4 bases and 4 bases respectively, with 19 bases between them. The germline V gene has CDR1 MDHEN and CDR2 SYDVKM. The DNA of the CDR3 is TGTGCCAGCAGTTCCCTTTTGCGGTCCGGGAGCACTGAAGCTTTCTTT. Translated: CASSSLLRSGSTEAFF.

This clone has just one count. At one boundary the junction diverges from the germline segment, which might be a read error. The chain has TRBV6-5 and TRBJ1-2, with unresolved D. The germline CDR1 and CDR2 sequences are MNHEY and SVGAGI. The length of the CDR3 is 13 residues. CDR3 nucleotide sequence: TGTGCCAGCAGTTACAAGGGTAGCGGTGGCCACACCTTC. Protein: CASSYKGSGGHTF.

This chain joins TRBV6-1 and TRBJ2-5; weak D call: TRBD2 (6 bases). The V end was cut by 6 bases, the J end by 5 bases, with 13 bases between. This CDR3 region has 13 residues. Germline V gene data show CDR1 as MNHNS and CDR2 as SASEGT. The CDR3 DNA follows: TGTGCCAGCAGACGTGCGGGGTCGGAGACCCAGTACTTC. The encoded protein is CASRRAGSETQYF.

This clone was detected only once. The V call is TRBV27, the J call TRBJ2-5; 8 bases are a match to TRBD2. The J call may be wrong; the DNA end is better matched by TRBJ2-7. In germline, CDR1 is MNHEY, CDR2 SMNVEV (reference sequence). The CDR3 covers 16 residues. For the CDR3, the DNA is TGTGCCAGCAGACCCGACCTTCTTAGCGGGACCTACGAGCAGTACTTC. Translated: CASRPDLLSGTYEQYF.

This sequence joins TRBV19 and TRBJ2-5; TRBD1 aligns across 7 bases. The germline gives CDR1 LNHDA, CDR2 SQIVND (reference sequence). The CDR3 totals 12 residues. J gave up 5 bases and V 7 bases, and 4 bases lay outside the gene matches. Here the CDR3 reads CASTNRGETQYF. The CDR3 nucleotides are TGTGCCAGTACCAACAGGGGTGAGACCCAGTACTTC.

This chain connects TRBV28 to TRBJ2-7; 9 bases agree with TRBD1. Germline CDR1 is MDHEN and CDR2 is SYDVKM. V lost 2 bases, J lost 4 bases, and 3 bases stayed unmatched. CDR3 size: 14 residues. In nucleotides, the CDR3 is TGTGCCAGCAGTTTAGACAGGGGGTTATACGAGCAGTACTTC. Translating it yields CASSLDRGLYEQYF.

This clone was observed a handful of times. The V and J genes are TRBV30 and TRBJ1-1, with D perhaps TRBD1 (5 bases). Germline CDR1 reads GTSNPN; CDR2 reads SVGIG (reference sequence). There are 15 residues in the CDR3. V lost 2 bases, J lost 3 bases, and 16 bases lay in between. The CDR3 here is CAWSTGRVRDTEAFF. CDR3 nucleotides: TGTGCCTGGAGTACGGGCAGGGTGAGAGACACTGAAGCTTTCTTT.

This clone was observed once. The chain is built from TRBV6-4 and TRBJ2-1; 10 nucleotides line up with TRBD2. The CDR3 contains 15 residues. Germline assignment: CDR1 MRHNA and CDR2 SNTAGT. V gave up 4 bases and J gave up 5 bases; unmatched junction bases: 5. For the CDR3, the DNA is TGTGCCAGCAGTGTAGGACTAGCGGCCAACAATGAGCAGTTCTTC. It is translated as CASSVGLAANNEQFF.

The chain is built from TRBV18 and TRBJ1-2; 9 bases agree with TRBD1. The CDR3 sequence is 14 residues long. Germline V CDR1 and CDR2: KGHSH, LQKENI. Unmatched junction bases numbered 2, after V lost 0 bases and J lost 6 bases. CDR3 protein: CASSPPNRGHGYTF. CDR3 DNA: TGTGCCAGCTCACCACCGAACAGGGGGCATGGCTACACCTTC.

A remark on this clone: The junction departs from germline at one end; a sequencing error may be responsible. The chain has TRBV7-7 and TRBJ2-3; TRBD2 agrees at 13 bases. Germline-derived CDR1 and CDR2 are SSHAT and FNYEAQ (reference sequence). The CDR3 loop spans 16 amino acids. DNA of the CDR3: TGTGCTAGCAGCAAAGGACTAGCGGGGGCCCGGGATACGCAGTATTTT. Protein product: CASSKGLAGARDTQYF. Variable domain in full (rest from reference TRBV7-7 and TRBJ2-3): GAGVSQSPRYKVTKRGQDVTLRCDPISSHATLYWYQQALGQGPEFLTYFNYEAQPDKSGLPSDRFSAERPEGSISTLTIQRTEQRDSAMYRCASSKGLAGARDTQYFGPGTRLTVL.

In this sample, this clone turned up a few times. The chain links TRBV25-1 to TRBJ1-1, with D perhaps TRBD1 (5 bases). V lost 4 bases to trimming and J lost 1 base, with 10 bases between them. CDR1 and CDR2 (germline): MGHDK, SYGVNS. CDR3 length: 14 residues. The CDR3 sequence is CASSGPTGNTEAFF. The CDR3 nucleotides read TGTGCCAGCAGTGGCCCAACAGGGAACACTGAAGCTTTCTTT.